This T cell receptor (beta chain) was recorded in a study of neurological immune-mediated disorders. The CDR3 has 16 residues. The germline CDR1 and CDR2 sequences are SGHRS and YFSETQ. V dropped 5 bases and J dropped 1; count of bases not matched to a gene: 9. This clonotype was seen repeatedly, ten times or more. Time point defined: longitudinal time-point 1 (baseline). A single record per CDR3 protein comes from TCRdb applying MiXCR to the 5' RACE reads. The table lists some 71,000 distinct CDR3 sequences, roughly 10% of them singletons. This chain links TRBV5-1 with TRBJ2-5; 9 bases agree with TRBD1. The sequence was obtained from a man aged 25-45 years in good health. Sequencing was carried out using PBMCs. The CDR3 loop is CASRLRDREFQETQYF. The CDR3 DNA reads as TGCGCCAGCAGGCTACGGGACAGGGAATTCCAAGAGACCCAGTACTTC.